The sequence of this T cell receptor (beta chain) was determined in a study of T-cell reconstitution after alpha-beta-depleted transplantation in children (dated by TCRdb to 2016 to 2017). Looking at the study overall: The study quantitatively tracked T-cell immune reconstitution after TCRalphabeta/CD19-depleted allogeneic hematopoietic cell transplantation in children using TCR repertoire profiling. Overall results and qualifications from the work: Over the following months the frequencies of hyperexpanded clones went down, and after one year T-cell counts and TCRbeta diversity were mostly credited to newly produced T cells. About two months after transplant, the apparently early recovery of alphabetaT-cell counts reportedly depended on just several hundred clones that had expanded rapidly and came from non-depleted graft cells. In some patients, the high TCRbeta diversity seen at day 60 was put down to recipient T cells and intrathymic progenitors that had survived conditioning.

Deletion took 10 bases off V and 8 bases off J, with a span of 17 bases between the germline ends. Counted from cysteine to phenylalanine, this CDR3 has 13 amino acids. Of all the DNA, just the CDR3 is kept, 39 bases in frame from base 1. The germline V gene encodes CDR1 SEHNR and CDR2 FQNEAQ (reference sequence). Interpreted using the paper, the treatment or condition label stands for: allogeneic hematopoietic cell transplantation with graft depleted of TCRalphabeta T cells and CD19 B cells. The transplant recipients were children given TCRalphabeta/CD19-depleted allogeneic hematopoietic cell grafts. Of note for this clonotype: Its target antigen remains unknown. The record has no base qualities; no much larger clone is one base away.

The method was PCR. Sequencing took place on an Illumina HiSeq 2500. TCR libraries were prepared with molecular barcoding, using unique molecular identifiers to normalize TCRbeta repertoire quantification. TCRdb's own reprocessing of the public reads used fastp at Q25 and MiXCR and kept productive beta chains. All rows with the same CDR3 protein become a single entry with the most common DNA and genes. This sample comprises 90,000 to 130,000 distinct CDR3 sequences, 5.5% to 7% of them detected only once. The ten largest clones represent roughly 24% of the sample. Recombination connected TRBV7-9 to TRBJ1-4, and possibly TRBD1, on 5 matching bases. The sample consisted of PBMCs, mostly from graft donor cells, taken 360 days after TCRalphabeta/CD19-depleted stem cell transplant. This receptor was obtained from a male patient between 2 and 9 years old who had a stem cell transplant for acute lymphoblastic leukemia, so the T cells may come from the graft donor. The DNA sequence is as follows: TGTGCCATAGGCGCAGGGCAAGAAGAAAAACTGTTTTTT. It is translated as CAIGAGQEEKLFF.